This T cell receptor (beta chain) was obtained from a study of T cells in Graves' hyperthyroidism and ophthalmopathy. Whole-study results and caveats: A model built on 13 V-J features separated ophthalmopathy from stable hyperthyroidism. Expanded thyroid clonotypes (above 0.001) were mostly also found in blood. Ophthalmopathy onset followed model prediction by a median approximately 5.9 months.

The V end was cut by 5 bases, the J end by 9 bases, with 14 bases between. Germline V gene lookup returns CDR1 MDHEN and CDR2 SYDVKM. The CDR3 is made up of 14 amino acids. Amplification targeted TCR beta CDR3 regions from RNA transcripts. Primed by the HTBI set, a first-round RT-PCR was run on the TCR CDR3. Each CDR3 protein gets one entry after TCRdb re-called the multiplex PCR reads with MiXCR. The table shows a few hundred thousand distinct CDR3 sequences, with 40% to 55% occurring only once. The sample holds many counts of this clonotype. Its antigen is unidentified. The chain recombines TRBV28 with TRBJ1-6; D may be TRBD1 (6 bases). The source material was peripheral blood or thyroid tissue (not recorded which). The sequence was obtained from an adult woman with Graves' disease, either hyperthyroidism or ophthalmopathy (not recorded which). CDR3 sequence: CASSKQGNISPLHF. CDR3 sequence (DNA): TGTGCCAGCAGTAAACAGGGAAATATTTCACCCCTCCACTTT.